This is a list of T cell receptor beta chains from one sample in a study of T cells expressing NK-cell markers. No DNA is given; TCRdb re-called the 5' RACE reads and lists each CDR3 protein once. This sample contains 500,000 or so distinct CDR3 sequences. Sequencing was done on a sample of blood T cells: a sorted CD56 or NKG2C T cell subset, CD4+ or CD8+ T cells, or bulk PBMC T cells (not recorded which). The receptors come from a man between 18 and 29 years old in good health. Each CDR3 is given with its conserved first and last residue.

j_call,v_call,cdr3_aa
TRBJ1-1,TRBV25-1,CASSEYRGLNTEAFF
TRBJ2-1,TRBV3-1,CASSQEYSSDYNEQFF
TRBJ2-2,TRBV7-9,CASSFSPYNTGELFF
TRBJ2-3,TRBV6-5,CASSWATGWFTDTQYF
TRBJ2-1,TRBV24-1,CATSAPTGGVDNEQFF
TRBJ2-2,TRBV30,CAWSWELTGELFF
TRBJ2-3,TRBV10-3,CAARGGDGSTQYF
TRBJ2-1,TRBV11-2,CASSPEEGWNEQFF
TRBJ2-7,TRBV11-2,CASRRVGTHEQYF
TRBJ1-2,TRBV24-1,CATSSDRDYGYTF
TRBJ2-1,TRBV2,CASSRPGPYNEQFF
TRBJ2-5,TRBV5-1,CASSLSSGIDQETQYF
TRBJ2-5,TRBV12-3/TRBV12-4,CASSLGTGQGEETQYF
TRBJ2-1,TRBV10-3,CAISEKSGIDNEQFF
TRBJ1-1,TRBV15,CATSSGRGVNTEAFF
TRBJ2-7,TRBV12-3/TRBV12-4,CASGRGGLAGVTIDEQYF
TRBJ2-5,TRBV6-5,CASSFSGTRVPETQYF
TRBJ2-5,TRBV19,CASSRITGGRETQYF
TRBJ2-2,TRBV5-1,CASSTLAVVPGELFF
TRBJ1-4,TRBV29-1,CSGDDGEKLFF
TRBJ1-2,TRBV5-1,CASSDQTVYGYTF
TRBJ2-5,TRBV28,CASSDPGRKTETQYF
TRBJ2-3,TRBV20-1,CLPRGGGSTDTQYF
TRBJ2-3,TRBV20-1,CSARDEEGTQYF
TRBJ2-5,TRBV5-1,CASSSLGLRQETQYF
TRBJ2-5,TRBV15,CATSRDGTFLYQETQYF
TRBJ2-7,TRBV7-8,CASSLKRTGSYEQYF
TRBJ2-1,TRBV7-8,CASSLGTSGDNEQFF
TRBJ1-2,TRBV11-2,CASSPVSGQGQYGYTF
TRBJ1-2,TRBV6-1,CASSEAVSGEDSYTF
TRBJ1-1,TRBV25-1,CASSEDRGGMNTEAFF
TRBJ2-5,TRBV12-3/TRBV12-4,CASSPRDQETQYF
TRBJ2-6,TRBV12-3/TRBV12-4,CASSLSPGSPPPGANVLTF
TRBJ2-1,TRBV25-1,CASSDRGRDEQFF